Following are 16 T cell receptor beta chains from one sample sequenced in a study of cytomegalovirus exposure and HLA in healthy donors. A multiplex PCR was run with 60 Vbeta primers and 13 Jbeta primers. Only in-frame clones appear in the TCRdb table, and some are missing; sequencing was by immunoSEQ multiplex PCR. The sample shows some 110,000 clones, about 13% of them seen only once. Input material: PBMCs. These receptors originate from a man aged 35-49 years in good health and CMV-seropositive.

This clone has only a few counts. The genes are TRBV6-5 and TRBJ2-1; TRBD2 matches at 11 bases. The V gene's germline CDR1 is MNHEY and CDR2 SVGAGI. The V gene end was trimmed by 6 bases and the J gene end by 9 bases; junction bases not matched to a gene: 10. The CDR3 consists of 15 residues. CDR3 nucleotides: TGTGCCAGCAGACCCTTAGCGGGAGGGCCTGTTGAGCAGTTCTTC. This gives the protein CASRPLAGGPVEQFF.

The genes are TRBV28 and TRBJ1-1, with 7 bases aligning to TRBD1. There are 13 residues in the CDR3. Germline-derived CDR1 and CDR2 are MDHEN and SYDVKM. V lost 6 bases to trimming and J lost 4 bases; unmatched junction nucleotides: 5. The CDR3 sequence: CASRPGQSTEAFF. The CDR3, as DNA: TGTGCCAGCAGACCGGGACAGTCCACTGAAGCTTTCTTT.

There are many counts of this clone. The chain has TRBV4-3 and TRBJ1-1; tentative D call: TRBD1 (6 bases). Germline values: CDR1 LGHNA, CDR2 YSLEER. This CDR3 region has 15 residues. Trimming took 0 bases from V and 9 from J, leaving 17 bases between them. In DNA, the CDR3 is TGCGCCAGCAGCCAAGATCAGACAGGAGGTATTAAAGCTTTCTTT. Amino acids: CASSQDQTGGIKAFF.

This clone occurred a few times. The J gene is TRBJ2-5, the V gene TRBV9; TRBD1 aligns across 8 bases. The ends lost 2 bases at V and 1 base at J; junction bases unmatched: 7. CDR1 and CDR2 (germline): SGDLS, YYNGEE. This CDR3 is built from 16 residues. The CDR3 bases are TGTGCCAGCAGCGTGGGGACAGGCCATTTCCAAGAGACCCAGTACTTC. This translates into CASSVGTGHFQETQYF.

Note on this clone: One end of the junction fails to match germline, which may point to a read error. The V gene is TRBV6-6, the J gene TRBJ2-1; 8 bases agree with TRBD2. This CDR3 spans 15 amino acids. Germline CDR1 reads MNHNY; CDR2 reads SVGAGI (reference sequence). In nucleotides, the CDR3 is TGTGCCAGTGCCGTAGCGGGGATGATCTACAATGAACAGTTCTTC. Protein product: CASAVAGMIYNEQFF.

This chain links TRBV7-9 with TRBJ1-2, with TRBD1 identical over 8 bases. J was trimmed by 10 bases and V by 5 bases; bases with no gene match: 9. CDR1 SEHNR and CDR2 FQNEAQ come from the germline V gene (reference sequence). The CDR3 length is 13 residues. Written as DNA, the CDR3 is TGTGCCAGCAGCCTTGGGACAGGACATGCCTACACCTTC. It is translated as CASSLGTGHAYTF.

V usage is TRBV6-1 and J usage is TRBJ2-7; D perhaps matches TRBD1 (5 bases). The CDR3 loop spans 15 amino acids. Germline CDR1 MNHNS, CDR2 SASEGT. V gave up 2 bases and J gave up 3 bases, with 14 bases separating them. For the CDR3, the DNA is TGTGCCAGCAGTGAACCCCCAGGGTCCGTCTACGAGCAGTACTTC. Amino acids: CASSEPPGSVYEQYF.

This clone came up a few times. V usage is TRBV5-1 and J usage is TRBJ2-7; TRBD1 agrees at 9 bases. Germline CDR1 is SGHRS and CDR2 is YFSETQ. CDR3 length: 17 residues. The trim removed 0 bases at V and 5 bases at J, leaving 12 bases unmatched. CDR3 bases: TGCGCCAGCAGCTTGGGGGAAAGGGGGACAGGGCGCCACGAGCAGTACTTC. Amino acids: CASSLGERGTGRHEQYF.

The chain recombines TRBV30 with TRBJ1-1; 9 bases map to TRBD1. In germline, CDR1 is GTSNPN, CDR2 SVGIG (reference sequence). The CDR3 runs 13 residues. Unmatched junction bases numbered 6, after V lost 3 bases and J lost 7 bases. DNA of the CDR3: TGTGCCTGGAGGAGACAGGGGGGCGTTGAAGCTTTCTTT. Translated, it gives CAWRRQGGVEAFF.

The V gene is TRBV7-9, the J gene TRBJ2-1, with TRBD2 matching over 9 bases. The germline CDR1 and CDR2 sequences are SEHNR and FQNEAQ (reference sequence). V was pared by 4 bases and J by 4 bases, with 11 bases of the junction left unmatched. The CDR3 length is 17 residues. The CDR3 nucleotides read TGTGCCAGCAGCTCCGGACTAGCGCGAGAAGCTTACAATGAGCAGTTCTTC. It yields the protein CASSSGLAREAYNEQFF. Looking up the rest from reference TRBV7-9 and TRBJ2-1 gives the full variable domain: DTGVSQNPRHKITKRGQNVTFRCDPISEHNRLYWYRQTLGQGPEFLTYFQNEAQLEKSRLLSDRFSAERPKGSFSTLEIQRTEQGDSAMYLCASSSGLAREAYNEQFFGPGTRLTVL.

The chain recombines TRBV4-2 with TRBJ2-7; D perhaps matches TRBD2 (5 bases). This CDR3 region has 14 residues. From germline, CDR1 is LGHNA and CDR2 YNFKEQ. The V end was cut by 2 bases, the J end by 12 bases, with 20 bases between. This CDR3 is CASSQQTRTLWRYF. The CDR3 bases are TGTGCCAGCAGCCAACAAACCAGGACTTTGTGGCGGTACTTC.

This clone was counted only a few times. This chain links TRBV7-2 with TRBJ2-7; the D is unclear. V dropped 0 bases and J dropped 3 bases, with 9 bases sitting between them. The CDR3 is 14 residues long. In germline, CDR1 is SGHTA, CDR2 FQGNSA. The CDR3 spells CASSLARSNYEQYF. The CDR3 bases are TGTGCCAGCAGCTTAGCGCGGAGCAACTACGAGCAGTACTTC.

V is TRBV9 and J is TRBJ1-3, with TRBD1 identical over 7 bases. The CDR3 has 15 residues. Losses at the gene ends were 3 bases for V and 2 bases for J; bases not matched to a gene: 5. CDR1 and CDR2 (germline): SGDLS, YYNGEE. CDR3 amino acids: CASSGGQLAGNTIYF. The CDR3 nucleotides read TGTGCCAGCAGCGGGGGACAGCTTGCTGGAAACACCATATATTTT.

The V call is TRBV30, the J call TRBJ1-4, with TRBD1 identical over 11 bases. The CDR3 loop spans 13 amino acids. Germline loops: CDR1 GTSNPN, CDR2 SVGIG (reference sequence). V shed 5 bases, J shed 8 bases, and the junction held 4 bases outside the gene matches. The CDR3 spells CAWRDRGVEKLFF. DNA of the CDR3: TGTGCCTGGCGGGACAGGGGGGTGGAAAAACTGTTTTTT.

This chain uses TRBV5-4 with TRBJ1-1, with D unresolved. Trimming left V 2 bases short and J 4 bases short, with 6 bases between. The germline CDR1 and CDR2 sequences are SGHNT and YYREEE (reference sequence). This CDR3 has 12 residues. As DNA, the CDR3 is TGTGCCAGCAGCTTCGGAGGCACTGAAGCTTTCTTT. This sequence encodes CASSFGGTEAFF.

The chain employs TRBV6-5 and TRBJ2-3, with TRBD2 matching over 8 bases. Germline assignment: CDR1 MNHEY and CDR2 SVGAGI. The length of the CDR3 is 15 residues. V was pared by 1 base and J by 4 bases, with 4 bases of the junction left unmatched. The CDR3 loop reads CASSYYGRAADTQYF. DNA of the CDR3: TGTGCCAGCAGTTACTACGGGAGGGCAGCAGATACGCAGTATTTT.